Below, 2 T cell receptor beta chains from the same sample are listed, as sequenced in a study of T cells in Graves' hyperthyroidism and ophthalmopathy. RNA transcripts served as the template for amplifying TCR beta CDR3 regions. HTBI primers were employed in a first-round RT-PCR of the TCR CDR3. TCRdb passed the multiplex PCR reads through MiXCR, listing each CDR3 protein once. The sample includes some 770,000 distinct CDR3 sequences, about 15% seen only once; the top ten take roughly 8%. Sequencing used blood. These TCRs come from a man aged 18 to 35 with Graves' hyperthyroidism.

This clonotype was observed a handful of times. The gene calls are TRBV28 and TRBJ1-4; D gene unclear. The V end lost 2 bases, the J end lost 5 bases, and 12 bases lay between the germline ends. Germline CDR1 is MDHEN and CDR2 is SYDVKM. This CDR3 has 15 residues. The CDR3 here is CASSLISGLNEKLFF. The CDR3 nucleotides read TGTGCCAGCAGTTTAATATCCGGGTTAAATGAAAAACTGTTTTTT. Combining the CDR3 with reference TRBV28 and TRBJ1-4 gives the whole variable domain DVKVTQSSRYLVKRTGEKVFLECVQDMDHENMFWYRQDPGLGLRLIYFSYDVKMKEKGDIPEGYSVSREKKERFSLILESASTNQTSMYLCASSLISGLNEKLFFGSGTQLSVL.

This clonotype was picked up a small number of times. The chain links TRBV10-3 to TRBJ2-6; D possibly corresponds to TRBD2 (5 bases). Germline V gene data show CDR1 as ENHRY and CDR2 as SYGVKD. The CDR3 runs to 15 residues. V was shortened by 6 bases and J by 0 bases, with 9 bases between the two germline ends. In DNA, the CDR3 is TGTGCCATCAGGGACTCCCACTCTGGGGCCAACGTCCTGACTTTC. Translated, it gives CAIRDSHSGANVLTF.